Presented here are 6 T cell receptor beta chains from one specimen sequenced in a study of cytomegalovirus exposure and HLA in healthy donors. The method was immunoSEQ multiplex PCR; TCRdb's version includes in-frame clones alone and lacks a portion of them. Of tens of thousands of clones listed, more than 85% were seen once; the top ten hold roughly 5.8%. The sample was PBMCs. The receptors stem from a woman younger than 35 in good health and CMV-seronegative.

The chain employs TRBV7-9 and TRBJ2-2, with D possibly matching TRBD2 (6 bases). This CDR3 spans 16 amino acids. Germline CDR1 is SEHNR and CDR2 is FQNEAQ (reference sequence). V was pared by 5 bases and J by 3 bases, with 16 bases between. As DNA, the CDR3 is TGTGCCAGCAGCCGGGGGTGGGGCAGTCACACCGGGGAGCTGTTTTTT. As protein: CASSRGWGSHTGELFF.

The chain links TRBV5-1 to TRBJ1-6; no clear D gene. The CDR3 consists of 16 residues. Germline assignment: CDR1 SGHRS and CDR2 YFSETQ. V was shortened by 3 bases and J by 0 bases, with 10 bases between the two germline ends. The CDR3 protein is CASSYSESSYNSPLHF. In DNA, the CDR3 is TGCGCCAGCAGCTACTCGGAGAGCTCCTATAATTCACCCCTCCACTTT.

V usage is TRBV11-2 and J usage is TRBJ2-3, with 12 nucleotides matching TRBD2. The CDR3 loop spans 16 amino acids. Trimming cost V 5 bases and J 5 bases; bases outside gene matches: 8. Per the germline V gene, CDR1 is SGHAT and CDR2 is FQNNGV. Here the CDR3 reads CASSPLAGGPGDTQYF. The CDR3 bases are TGTGCCAGCAGCCCTCTAGCGGGAGGGCCGGGAGATACGCAGTATTTT.

V gene TRBV6-1 combines with J gene TRBJ2-2; 9 nucleotides line up with TRBD2. This CDR3 contains 15 residues. Germline V gives CDR1 MNHNS, CDR2 SASEGT. With 4 bases clipped from V and 7 bases from J, the junction kept 7 bases outside the gene matches. CDR3 sequence: CASSVRGLAGGELFF. CDR3 coding DNA: TGTGCCAGCAGTGTTCGGGGACTAGCAGGCGGGGAGCTGTTTTTT.

V gene TRBV5-4 combines with J gene TRBJ2-1; D perhaps matches TRBD1 (6 bases). V lost 2 bases and J 5 bases, leaving 14 bases between the germline ends. Germline assignment: CDR1 SGHNT and CDR2 YYREEE (reference sequence). The CDR3 is made up of 15 amino acids. The CDR3 spells CASSLQGVTNNEQFF. The CDR3 DNA sequence: TGTGCCAGCAGCTTACAGGGAGTAACTAACAATGAGCAGTTCTTC.

This clone has a single count. V and J are TRBV9 and TRBJ2-6, with D tentatively TRBD1 (5 bases). The CDR3 sequence is 15 residues long. V gave up 4 bases and J gave up 1 base, with 9 bases separating them. Germline CDR1 reads SGDLS; CDR2 reads YYNGEE. CDR3 in DNA: TGTGCCAGCAGCCTGGGGCTATCTGGGGCCAACGTCCTGACTTTC. This sequence encodes CASSLGLSGANVLTF. The variable domain in full, completed from reference TRBV9 and TRBJ2-6, reads DSGVTQTPKHLITATGQRVTLRCSPRSGDLSVYWYQQSLDQGLQFLIQYYNGEERAKGNILERFSAQQFPDLHSELNLSSLELGDSALYFCASSLGLSGANVLTFGAGSRLTVL.